The TCR beta chain described here comes from a study of T-cell reconstitution after alpha-beta-depleted transplantation in children (dated by TCRdb to 2016 to 2017). About the investigation overall: Using TCR repertoire profiling, the study followed T-cell immune reconstitution in a quantitative way in children after TCRalphabeta/CD19-depleted allogeneic hematopoietic cell transplantation.

Taken from the germline V gene (reference sequence), the CDR1 and CDR2 loops are SGHKS and YYEKEE. Between the V and J ends, shortened by 2 bases and 7 bases respectively, the junction contains 13 bases. Its CDR3 holds 14 amino acids, cysteine through phenylalanine. This entry keeps only the CDR3 DNA: 42 bases, framed from base 1. The library was built by means of PCR. For sequencing, an Illumina HiSeq 2500 was employed. TCR libraries were prepared with molecular barcoding, using unique molecular identifiers to normalize TCRbeta repertoire quantification. TCRdb reprocessed the public reads (quality trimming at Q25 with fastp, clone calling with MiXCR) and kept in-frame beta chains. Every entry covers one CDR3 protein and lists the most common genes and DNA from its rows. Within this sample are 200,000 to 250,000 distinct CDR3 sequences, with 8% to 9.5% of them counted one time only. Together, the top ten hold around 6.2% of the sample.

This clonotype came up a few times. Its antigen target is currently unknown. Qualities for individual bases were not recorded, and no much larger clone is one base off. Here the sequenced sample was PBMCs from the stem cell graft donor, taken from the stem cell graft. This clonotype was sampled from a human donor who donated a stem cell graft to a child with acute lymphoblastic leukemia. The chain was built from TRBV5-5 and TRBJ2-1; the D segment could be TRBD1, given 6 matching bases. CDR3 protein: CASSFLTGMNEQFF. The base sequence is TGTGCCAGCAGCTTCCTCACAGGGATGAATGAGCAGTTCTTC.